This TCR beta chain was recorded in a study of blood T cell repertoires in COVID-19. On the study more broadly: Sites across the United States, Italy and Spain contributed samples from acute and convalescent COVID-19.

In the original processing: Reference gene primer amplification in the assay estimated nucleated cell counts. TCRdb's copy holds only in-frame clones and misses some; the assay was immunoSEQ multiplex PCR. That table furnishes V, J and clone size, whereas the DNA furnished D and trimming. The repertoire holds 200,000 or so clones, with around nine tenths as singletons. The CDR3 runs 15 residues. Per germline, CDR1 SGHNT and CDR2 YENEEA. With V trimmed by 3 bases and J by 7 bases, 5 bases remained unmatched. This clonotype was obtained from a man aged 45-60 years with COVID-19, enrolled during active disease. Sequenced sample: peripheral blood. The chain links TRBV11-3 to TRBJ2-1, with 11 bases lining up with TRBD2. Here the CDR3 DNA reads TGTGCCAGCAGCTTTGTGACTAGCGGGAAAAATGAGCAGTTCTTC. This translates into CASSFVTSGKNEQFF.